This T cell receptor beta chain came from a study of CD8 T cells in Susac syndrome. Random hexamers were used to reverse transcribe the RNA input (0.5 to 1 ug). Using its own MiXCR run on the immunoSEQ multiplex PCR reads, TCRdb lists one record per CDR3 protein. The table records about 280,000 distinct CDR3 sequences, approximately 81% of them present only once. The ends were cut back, 0 bases at V and 0 bases at J, with 10 bases in the middle. The germline CDR1 and CDR2 sequences are SGDLS and YYNGEE. The CDR3 has 16 amino acids. The source is a human donor with multiple sclerosis. V gene TRBV9 combines with J gene TRBJ2-1; D gene uncertain. Sequences were obtained from CD8+ T cells from PBMCs. The CDR3 protein is CASSVGKGRSYNEQFF. In DNA, the CDR3 is TGTGCCAGCAGCGTAGGGAAGGGCCGCTCCTACAATGAGCAGTTCTTC. Variable domain in full (rest from reference TRBV9 and TRBJ2-1): DSGVTQTPKHLITATGQRVTLRCSPRSGDLSVYWYQQSLDQGLQFLIQYYNGEERAKGNILERFSAQQFPDLHSELNLSSLELGDSALYFCASSVGKGRSYNEQFFGPGTRLTVL.